These 17 T cell receptor beta chains were all obtained from the same sample, sequenced in a study of T-cell memory formation after mild COVID-19. TCRdb ran MiXCR on the 5' RACE reads and lists one entry per CDR3 protein. Here the sample spans approximately 260,000 distinct CDR3 sequences, approximately 16% being singletons. Source material: PBMCs or a T cell subset sorted from them (not recorded which). The source is a man between 18 and 35 years old who had mild COVID-19 (a few samples of this study predate the infection). Cell type and time point are not known.

J is TRBJ1-1 and V is TRBV7-9; D is unresolved. The CDR3 covers 15 residues. Germline CDR1 reads SEHNR; CDR2 reads FQNEAQ (reference sequence). Trimming shortened V by 5 bases and J by 0 bases, and 13 bases separated the two germline ends. The CDR3 coding sequence is TGTGCCAGCAGCCCCGGTAGGAGCCTGAACACTGAAGCTTTCTTT. Residues: CASSPGRSLNTEAFF.

The chain joins TRBV2 to TRBJ2-2; tentatively, D is TRBD2 (5 bases). V dropped 6 bases and J dropped 8 bases, with 10 bases sitting between them. The CDR3 runs 12 residues. Germline V gives CDR1 SNHLY, CDR2 FYNNEI. The CDR3 bases are TGTGCCAGCAGCGGGGATCCGGGGGAGCTGTTTTTT. It is translated as CASSGDPGELFF.

The genes are TRBV21-1 and TRBJ2-7; TRBD1, the table's D call, was not compared with the DNA. TRBV21-1 is recorded as a pseudogene. The CDR3 has 16 amino acids. CDR3 bases: TGTGCCAGCAGCAAGGCCAGAAGAAAGGGGAGATACGAGCAGTACGTC. It translates to CASSKARRKGRYEQYV.

This clonotype was observed a handful of times. The chain recombines TRBV4-1 with TRBJ2-5, with TRBD2 matching over 9 bases. The V segment lost 3 bases and the J segment 1 base; nucleotides outside the gene matches: 3. From germline, CDR1 is MGHRA and CDR2 YSYEKL. The CDR3 extends over 15 amino acids. The CDR3 loop reads CASSQEGLAQETQYF. The CDR3 coding sequence is TGCGCCAGCAGCCAGGAGGGACTAGCCCAAGAGACCCAGTACTTC.

The chain joins TRBV12-3 or TRBV12-4 to TRBJ1-1; D not resolved. V was trimmed by 7 bases and J by 1 base, leaving 19 bases between them. The CDR3 sequence is 16 residues long. CDR3 sequence: CASNPPTWTGNTEAFF. CDR3 DNA: TGTGCCAGCAATCCTCCTACGTGGACGGGGAACACTGAAGCTTTCTTT.

This clonotype was seen more than once but under ten times. This chain links TRBV7-3 with TRBJ2-1, with D possibly matching TRBD1 (5 bases). The germline V gene encodes CDR1 SGHTA and CDR2 FQGTGA. This CDR3 region has 16 residues. V was cut by 5 bases and J by 4 bases, with 18 bases left in between. CDR3 nucleotide sequence: TGTGCCAGCAGCCCCACAACAGGCCGCCTATACAATGAGCAGTTCTTC. Translated, it gives CASSPTTGRLYNEQFF.

The chain joins TRBV9 to TRBJ2-3; 8 bases fit TRBD1. Germline CDR1 reads SGDLS; CDR2 reads YYNGEE. J lost 3 bases, V lost 0 bases, and 6 bases had no gene match. The CDR3 contains 16 residues. The CDR3 nucleotides are TGTGCCAGCAGCGTAGGGAGACAGGGGCGAACAGATACGCAGTATTTT. Amino acids: CASSVGRQGRTDTQYF.

The chain joins TRBV24-1 to TRBJ1-5; D is ambiguous. The CDR3 is 13 residues long. In germline, CDR1 is KGHDR, CDR2 SFDVKD. V was cut by 2 bases and J by 10 bases, with 11 bases left in between. CDR3 DNA sequence: TGTGCCACCAGTGATTCCCGGGGTATACCCCAGCATTTT. This codes for CATSDSRGIPQHF.

This clonotype was counted between two and nine times. The chain links TRBV6-6 to TRBJ1-6; D gene ambiguous. The CDR3 spans 15 residues. Trimming took off 2 bases at V and 10 bases at J, with 15 bases between the two ends. Germline CDR1 reads MNHNY; CDR2 reads SVGAGI (reference sequence). CDR3 bases: TGTGCCAGCAGTTACCCAGGACCTCCTAACTCACCCCTCCACTTT. Its protein product is CASSYPGPPNSPLHF.

V usage is TRBV9 and J usage is TRBJ1-6, with a possible D match to TRBD1 (6 bases). The CDR3 is made up of 15 amino acids. The V gene's germline CDR1 is SGDLS and CDR2 YYNGEE. With 0 bases removed from V and 8 bases from J, the gap between germline ends came to 12 bases. The CDR3 DNA reads TGTGCCAGCAGCGTAGATGGACAGCCCGATTCACCCCTCCACTTT. It specifies CASSVDGQPDSPLHF.

This clonotype was observed many times. The chain joins TRBV4-1 to TRBJ2-3; maybe TRBD1 (5 bases). CDR1 and CDR2 (germline): MGHRA, YSYEKL. Trimming removed 0 bases from V and 0 bases from J, with 10 bases in between. This CDR3 has 16 residues. The chain's CDR3 is CASSQDRTPSTDTQYF. CDR3 DNA: TGCGCCAGCAGCCAAGATCGGACACCTAGCACAGATACGCAGTATTTT.

Only a few counts were recorded for this clonotype. V is TRBV12-3 or TRBV12-4 and J is TRBJ2-3; D is possibly TRBD1 or TRBD2 (5 bases each). Trimming stripped 6 bases from V and 0 bases from J, with 16 bases between. This CDR3 comprises 16 residues. CDR3 protein: CASSLLGTGSTDTQYF. The CDR3, as DNA: TGTGCCAGCAGCCTACTCGGGACGGGGAGCACAGATACGCAGTATTTT.

This clonotype was seen ten or more times. This chain links TRBV7-2 with TRBJ2-5; D gene unclear. Per germline, CDR1 SGHTA and CDR2 FQGNSA. Trimming pared 3 bases from V and 2 bases from J, leaving 10 bases between. The CDR3 is made up of 14 amino acids. For the CDR3, the DNA is TGTGCCAGCAGCTTTGGTGGACCACAAGAGACCCAGTACTTC. Translated: CASSFGGPQETQYF.

This clonotype was recorded many times. The chain combines TRBV11-2 with TRBJ2-1, with TRBD2 matching over 7 bases. The J segment lost 12 bases and the V segment lost 3 bases, leaving 11 bases of the junction unmatched. CDR3 length: 14 amino acids. The germline V gene encodes CDR1 SGHAT and CDR2 FQNNGV. CDR3 sequence (DNA): TGTGCCAGCAGCTTTACTACCGCTTCGGGGGGGCAGTTCTTC. Its translation is CASSFTTASGGQFF.

The genes are TRBV10-3 and TRBJ1-1; no reliable D call. Deletions cut 7 bases from V and 1 base from J, with 10 bases between. CDR1 ENHRY and CDR2 SYGVKD come from the germline V gene. This CDR3 has 13 amino acids. The CDR3, as DNA: TGTGCCATCAACGCAGGCAAGAACACTGAAGCTTTCTTT. This sequence encodes CAINAGKNTEAFF.

This clonotype was counted many times. The chain links TRBV4-1 to TRBJ1-1; 8 bases are a match to TRBD1. The CDR3 loop spans 17 amino acids. Trimming at V came to 4 bases and at J to 3 bases, leaving 13 bases not matched to a gene. Germline-derived CDR1 and CDR2 are MGHRA and YSYEKL. The CDR3 nucleotides read TGCGCCAGCAGCCCGGGACAGGTCTTAGGAGAGGACACTGAAGCTTTCTTT. Its translation is CASSPGQVLGEDTEAFF.

The rearrangement joins TRBV6-2 or TRBV6-3 to TRBJ2-1; D might be TRBD2 (5 bases). The germline V and J ends were trimmed by 6 bases and 5 bases, with 11 bases remaining between them. This CDR3 has 13 residues. Germline values: CDR1 MNHEY, CDR2 SVGEGT. DNA of the CDR3: TGTGCCAGCAGGGGGAGCGGTAACAATGAGCAGTTCTTC. It yields the protein CASRGSGNNEQFF.